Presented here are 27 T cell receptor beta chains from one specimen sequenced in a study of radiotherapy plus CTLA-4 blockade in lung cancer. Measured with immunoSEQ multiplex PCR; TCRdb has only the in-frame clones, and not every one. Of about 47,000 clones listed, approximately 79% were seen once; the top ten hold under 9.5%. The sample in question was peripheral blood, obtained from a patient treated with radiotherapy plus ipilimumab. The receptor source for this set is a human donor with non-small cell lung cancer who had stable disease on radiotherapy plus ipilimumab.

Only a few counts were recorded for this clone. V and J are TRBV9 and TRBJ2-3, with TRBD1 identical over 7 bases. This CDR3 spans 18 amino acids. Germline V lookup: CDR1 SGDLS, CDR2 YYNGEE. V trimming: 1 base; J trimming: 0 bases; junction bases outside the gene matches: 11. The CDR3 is CASSVRQGRQASTDTQYF. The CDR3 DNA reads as TGTGCCAGCAGCGTACGACAGGGACGACAAGCTAGCACAGATACGCAGTATTTT.

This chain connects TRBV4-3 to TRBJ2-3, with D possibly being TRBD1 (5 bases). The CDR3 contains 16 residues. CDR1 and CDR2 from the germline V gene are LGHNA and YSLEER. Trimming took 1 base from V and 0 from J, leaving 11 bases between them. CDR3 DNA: TGCGCCAGCAGCCAAGGTCAGGACACTAGCACAGATACGCAGTATTTT. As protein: CASSQGQDTSTDTQYF.

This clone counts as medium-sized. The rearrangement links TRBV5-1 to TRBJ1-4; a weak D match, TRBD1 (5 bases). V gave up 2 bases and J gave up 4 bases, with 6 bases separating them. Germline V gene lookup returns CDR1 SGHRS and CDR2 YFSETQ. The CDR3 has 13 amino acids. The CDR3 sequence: CASSLQVNEKLFF. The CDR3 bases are TGCGCCAGCAGCTTACAGGTTAATGAAAAACTGTTTTTT. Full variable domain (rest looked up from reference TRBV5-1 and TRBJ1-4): KAGVTQTPRYLIKTRGQQVTLSCSPISGHRSVSWYQQTPGQGLQFLFEYFSETQRNKGNFPGRFSGRQFSNSRSEMNVSTLELGDSALYLCASSLQVNEKLFFGSGTQLSVL.

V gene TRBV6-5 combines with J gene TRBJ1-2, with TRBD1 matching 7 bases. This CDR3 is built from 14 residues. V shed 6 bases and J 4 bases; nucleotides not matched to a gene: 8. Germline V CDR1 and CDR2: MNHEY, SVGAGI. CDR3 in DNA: TGTGCCAGCAGCTCGGGACAGTTTTTCTATGGCTACACCTTC. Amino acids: CASSSGQFFYGYTF.

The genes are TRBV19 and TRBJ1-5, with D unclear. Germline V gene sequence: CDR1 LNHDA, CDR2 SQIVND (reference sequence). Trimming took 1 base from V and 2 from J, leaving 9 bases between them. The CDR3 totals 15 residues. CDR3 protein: CASSIGMAGNQPQHF. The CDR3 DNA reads TGTGCCAGTAGTATAGGCATGGCGGGCAATCAGCCCCAGCATTTT.

DNA for the CDR3: TGTGCCAGCTCACCTTCGACAGGGAATAATTCACCCCTCCACTTT. Amino acids: CASSPSTGNNSPLHF. The chain uses TRBV18 and TRBJ1-6; 7 bases line up with TRBD1. Germline CDR1 is KGHSH and CDR2 is LQKENI. Losses at the gene ends were 3 bases for V and 5 bases for J; bases not matched to a gene: 4. This CDR3 is 15 amino acids long.

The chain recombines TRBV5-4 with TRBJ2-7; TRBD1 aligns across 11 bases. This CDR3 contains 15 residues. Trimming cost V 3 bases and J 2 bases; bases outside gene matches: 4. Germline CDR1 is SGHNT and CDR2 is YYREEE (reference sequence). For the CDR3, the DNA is TGTGCCAGCAGCTCGCCGGGACAGGGGGCCTACGAGCAGTACGTC. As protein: CASSSPGQGAYEQYV.

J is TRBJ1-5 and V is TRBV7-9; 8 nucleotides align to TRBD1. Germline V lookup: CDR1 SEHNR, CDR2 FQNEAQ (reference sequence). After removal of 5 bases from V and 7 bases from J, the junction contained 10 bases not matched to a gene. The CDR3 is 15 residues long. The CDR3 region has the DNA TGTGCCAGCAGCCCCGGACAGGGAATAGGACAGCCCCAGCATTTT. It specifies CASSPGQGIGQPQHF.

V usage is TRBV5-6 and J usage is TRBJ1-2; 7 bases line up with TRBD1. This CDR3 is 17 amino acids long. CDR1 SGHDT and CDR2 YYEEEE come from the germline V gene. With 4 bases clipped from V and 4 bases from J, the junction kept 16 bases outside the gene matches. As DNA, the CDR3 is TGTGCCAGCAGCCTCCTCCTCCGGGACAGAAAACCCTATGGCTACACCTTC. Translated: CASSLLLRDRKPYGYTF. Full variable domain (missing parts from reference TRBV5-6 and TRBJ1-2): DAGVTQSPTHLIKTRGQQVTLRCSPKSGHDTVSWYQQALGQGPQFIFQYYEEEERQRGNFPDRFSGHQFPNYSSELNVNALLLGDSALYLCASSLLLRDRKPYGYTFGSGTRLTVV.

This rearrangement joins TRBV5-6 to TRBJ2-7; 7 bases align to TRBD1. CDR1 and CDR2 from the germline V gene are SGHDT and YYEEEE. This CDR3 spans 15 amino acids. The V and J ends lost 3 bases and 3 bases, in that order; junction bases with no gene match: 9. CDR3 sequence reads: CASSYYRGVIYEQYV. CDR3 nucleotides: TGTGCCAGCAGCTACTACAGGGGAGTCATCTACGAGCAGTACGTC.

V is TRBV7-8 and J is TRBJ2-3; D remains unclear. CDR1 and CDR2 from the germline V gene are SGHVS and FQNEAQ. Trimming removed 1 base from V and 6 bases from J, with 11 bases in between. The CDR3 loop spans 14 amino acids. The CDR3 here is CASSLGRRADTQYF. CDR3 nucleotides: TGTGCCAGCAGCTTAGGTCGTCGGGCGGATACGCAGTATTTT.

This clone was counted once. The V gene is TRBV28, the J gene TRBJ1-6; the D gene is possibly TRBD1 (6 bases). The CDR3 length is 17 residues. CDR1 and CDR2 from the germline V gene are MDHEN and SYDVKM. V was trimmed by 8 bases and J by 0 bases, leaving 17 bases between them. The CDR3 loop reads CASYPQGPDSYNSPLHF. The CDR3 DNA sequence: TGTGCCAGCTACCCCCAGGGGCCCGACTCCTATAATTCACCCCTCCACTTT. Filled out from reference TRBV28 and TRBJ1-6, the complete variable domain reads DVKVTQSSRYLVKRTGEKVFLECVQDMDHENMFWYRQDPGLGLRLIYFSYDVKMKEKGDIPEGYSVSREKKERFSLILESASTNQTSMYLCASYPQGPDSYNSPLHFGNGTRLTVT.

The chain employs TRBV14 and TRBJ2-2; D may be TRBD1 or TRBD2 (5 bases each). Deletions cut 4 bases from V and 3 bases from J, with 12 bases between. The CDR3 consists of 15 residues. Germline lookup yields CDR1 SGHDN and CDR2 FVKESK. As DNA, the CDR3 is TGTGCCAGCAGCCCTCTGGGGACGGACACCGGGGAGCTGTTTTTT. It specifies CASSPLGTDTGELFF.

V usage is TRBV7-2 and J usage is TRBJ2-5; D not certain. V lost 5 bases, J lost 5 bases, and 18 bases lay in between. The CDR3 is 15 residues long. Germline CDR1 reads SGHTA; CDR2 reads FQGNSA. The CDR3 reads CASSPLARTWETQYF. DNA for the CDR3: TGTGCCAGCAGCCCCCTTGCGCGAACTTGGGAGACCCAGTACTTC.

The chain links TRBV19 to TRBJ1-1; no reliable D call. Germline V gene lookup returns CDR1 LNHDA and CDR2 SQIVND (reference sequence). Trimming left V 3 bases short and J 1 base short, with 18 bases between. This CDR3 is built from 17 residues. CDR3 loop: CASSMLENRMKNTEAFF. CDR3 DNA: TGTGCCAGTAGTATGCTTGAAAATCGGATGAAGAACACTGAAGCTTTCTTT.

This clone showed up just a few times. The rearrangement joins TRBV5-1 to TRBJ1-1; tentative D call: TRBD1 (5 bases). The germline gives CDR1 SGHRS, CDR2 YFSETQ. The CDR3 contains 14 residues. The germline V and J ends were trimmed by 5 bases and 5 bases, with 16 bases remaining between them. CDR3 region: CASSLVGGETEAFF. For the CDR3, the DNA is TGCGCCAGCAGTCTGGTTGGGGGGGAGACTGAAGCTTTCTTT.

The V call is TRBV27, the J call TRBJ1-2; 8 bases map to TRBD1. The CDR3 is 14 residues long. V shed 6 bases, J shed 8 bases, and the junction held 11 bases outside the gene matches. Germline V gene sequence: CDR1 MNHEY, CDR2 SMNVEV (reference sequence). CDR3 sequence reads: CASRTRGHWWGYTF. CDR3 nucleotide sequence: TGTGCCAGCAGAACCAGGGGGCATTGGTGGGGCTACACCTTC.

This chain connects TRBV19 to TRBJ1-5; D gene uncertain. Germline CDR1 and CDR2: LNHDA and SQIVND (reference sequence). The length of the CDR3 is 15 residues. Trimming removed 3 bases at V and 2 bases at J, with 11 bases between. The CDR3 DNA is TGTGCCAGTAGTATTTCCTCCTTGGGCAATCAGCCCCAGCATTTT. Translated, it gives CASSISSLGNQPQHF.

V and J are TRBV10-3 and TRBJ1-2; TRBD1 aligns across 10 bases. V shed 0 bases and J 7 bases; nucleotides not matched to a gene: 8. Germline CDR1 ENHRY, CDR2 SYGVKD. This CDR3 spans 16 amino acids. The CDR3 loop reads CAISESGGQGLGGYTF. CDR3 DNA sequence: TGTGCCATCAGTGAGTCAGGGGGACAGGGGCTTGGTGGCTACACCTTC.

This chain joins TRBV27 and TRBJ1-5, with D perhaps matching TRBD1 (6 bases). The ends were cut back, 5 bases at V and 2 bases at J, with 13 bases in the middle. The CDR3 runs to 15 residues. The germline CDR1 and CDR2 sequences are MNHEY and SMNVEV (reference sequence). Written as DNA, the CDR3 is TGTGCCAGCAGTAGACAGGACGGGGGCAATCAGCCCCAGCATTTT. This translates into CASSRQDGGNQPQHF.

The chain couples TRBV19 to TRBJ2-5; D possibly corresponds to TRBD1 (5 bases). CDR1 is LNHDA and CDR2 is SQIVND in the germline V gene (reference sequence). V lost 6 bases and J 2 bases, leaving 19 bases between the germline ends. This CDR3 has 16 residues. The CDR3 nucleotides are TGTGCCAGTAGCGGTATTCTAACAGGTCATCAAGAGACCCAGTACTTC. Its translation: CASSGILTGHQETQYF.

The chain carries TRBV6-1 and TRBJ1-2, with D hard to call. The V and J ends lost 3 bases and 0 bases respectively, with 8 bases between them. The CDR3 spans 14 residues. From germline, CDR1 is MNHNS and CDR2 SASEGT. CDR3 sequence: CASSDTGTNYGYTF. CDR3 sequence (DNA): TGTGCCAGCAGTGATACCGGGACTAACTATGGCTACACCTTC.

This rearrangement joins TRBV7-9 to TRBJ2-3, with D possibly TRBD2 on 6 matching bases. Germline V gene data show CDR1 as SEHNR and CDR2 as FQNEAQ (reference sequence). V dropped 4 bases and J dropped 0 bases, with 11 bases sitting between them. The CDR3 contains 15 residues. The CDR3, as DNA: TGTGCCAGCAGCTCGGTGGGGGGTAGCACAGATACGCAGTATTTT. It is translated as CASSSVGGSTDTQYF.

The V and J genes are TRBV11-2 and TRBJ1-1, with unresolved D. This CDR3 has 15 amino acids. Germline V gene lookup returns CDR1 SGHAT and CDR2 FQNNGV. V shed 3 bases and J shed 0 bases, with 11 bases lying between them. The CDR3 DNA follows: TGTGCCAGCAGCTTTCTCCTACCCATGAACACTGAAGCTTTCTTT. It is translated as CASSFLLPMNTEAFF.

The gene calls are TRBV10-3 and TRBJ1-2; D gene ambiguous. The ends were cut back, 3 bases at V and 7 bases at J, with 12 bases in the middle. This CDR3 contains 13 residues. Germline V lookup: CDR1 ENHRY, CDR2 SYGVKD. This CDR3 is CAISEVTIGGYTF. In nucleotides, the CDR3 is TGTGCCATCAGTGAAGTTACAATCGGTGGCTACACCTTC.

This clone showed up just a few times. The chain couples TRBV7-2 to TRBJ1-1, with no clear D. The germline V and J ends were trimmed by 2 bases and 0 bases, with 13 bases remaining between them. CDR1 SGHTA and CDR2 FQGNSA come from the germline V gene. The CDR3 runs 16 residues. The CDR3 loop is CASSLPPIDMNTEAFF. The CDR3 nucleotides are TGTGCCAGCAGCTTACCCCCTATAGATATGAACACTGAAGCTTTCTTT.

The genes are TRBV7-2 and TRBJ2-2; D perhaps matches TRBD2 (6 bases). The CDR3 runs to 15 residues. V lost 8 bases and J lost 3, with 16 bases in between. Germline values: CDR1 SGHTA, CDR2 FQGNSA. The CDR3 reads CASDYPGLYTGELFF. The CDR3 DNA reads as TGTGCCAGCGACTATCCGGGACTGTACACCGGGGAGCTGTTTTTT.